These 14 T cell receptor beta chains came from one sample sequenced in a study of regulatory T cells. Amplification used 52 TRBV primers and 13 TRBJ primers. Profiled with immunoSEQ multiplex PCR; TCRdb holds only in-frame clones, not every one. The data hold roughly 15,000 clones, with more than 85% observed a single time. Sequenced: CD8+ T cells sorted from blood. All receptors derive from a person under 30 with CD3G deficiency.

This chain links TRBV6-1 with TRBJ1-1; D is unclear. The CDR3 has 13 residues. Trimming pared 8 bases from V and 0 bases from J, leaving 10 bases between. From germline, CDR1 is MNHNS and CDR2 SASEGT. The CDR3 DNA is TGTGCCAGCTTACGGGAAGTGAACACTGAAGCTTTCTTT. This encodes CASLREVNTEAFF.

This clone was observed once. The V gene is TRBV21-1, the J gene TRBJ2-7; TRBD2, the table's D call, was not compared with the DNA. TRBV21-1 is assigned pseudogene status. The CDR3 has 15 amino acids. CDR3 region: CASSGRTSGSYEQYV. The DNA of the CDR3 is TGTGCCAGCAGCGGTAGGACTAGCGGGAGCTACGAGCAGTACGTC.

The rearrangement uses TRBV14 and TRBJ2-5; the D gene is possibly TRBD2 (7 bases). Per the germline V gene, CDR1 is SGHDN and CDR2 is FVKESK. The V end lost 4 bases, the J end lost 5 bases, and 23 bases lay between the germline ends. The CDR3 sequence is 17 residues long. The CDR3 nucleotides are TGTGCCAGCAGCCCAGAGGTGGGGGGGGCCTTCATGGAGACCCAGTACTTC. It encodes CASSPEVGGAFMETQYF. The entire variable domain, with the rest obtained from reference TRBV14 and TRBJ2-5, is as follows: EAGVTQFPSHSVIEKGQTVTLRCDPISGHDNLYWYRRVMGKEIKFLLHFVKESKQDESGMPNNRFLAERTGGTYSTLKVQPAELEDSGVYFCASSPEVGGAFMETQYFGPGTRLLVL.

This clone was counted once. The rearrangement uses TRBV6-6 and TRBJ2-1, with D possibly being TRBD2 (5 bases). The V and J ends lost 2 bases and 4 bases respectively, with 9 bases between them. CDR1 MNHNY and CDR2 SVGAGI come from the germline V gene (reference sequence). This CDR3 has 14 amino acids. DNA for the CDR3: TGTGCCAGCAGTTACCTAGCAGGATACAATGAGCAGTTCTTC. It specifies CASSYLAGYNEQFF.

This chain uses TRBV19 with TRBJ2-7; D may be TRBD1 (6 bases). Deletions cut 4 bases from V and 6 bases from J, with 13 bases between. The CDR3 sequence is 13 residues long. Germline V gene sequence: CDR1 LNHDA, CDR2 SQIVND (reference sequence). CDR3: CASSTLTGSEQYF. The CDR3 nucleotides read TGTGCCAGTAGTACCCTCACAGGGAGCGAGCAGTACTTC.

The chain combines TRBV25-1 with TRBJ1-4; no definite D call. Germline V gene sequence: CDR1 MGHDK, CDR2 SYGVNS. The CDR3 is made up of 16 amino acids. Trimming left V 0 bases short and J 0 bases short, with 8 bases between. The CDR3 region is CASSEYQLPTNEKLFF. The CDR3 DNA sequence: TGTGCCAGCAGTGAATACCAGCTTCCAACTAATGAAAAACTGTTTTTT.

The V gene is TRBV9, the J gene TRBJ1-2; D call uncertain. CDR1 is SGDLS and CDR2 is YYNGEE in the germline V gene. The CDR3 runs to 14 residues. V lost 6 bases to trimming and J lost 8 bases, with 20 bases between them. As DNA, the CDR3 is TGTGCCAGCAACCCCCCGACGGGGATCGGGGGCTACACCTTC. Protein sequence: CASNPPTGIGGYTF.

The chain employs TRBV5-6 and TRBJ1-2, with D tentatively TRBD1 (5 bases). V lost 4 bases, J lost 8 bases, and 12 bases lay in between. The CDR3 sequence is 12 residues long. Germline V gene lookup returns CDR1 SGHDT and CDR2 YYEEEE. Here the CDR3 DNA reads TGTGCCAGCAGCCCGAACGGGGGAGGCTACACCTTC. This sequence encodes CASSPNGGGYTF.

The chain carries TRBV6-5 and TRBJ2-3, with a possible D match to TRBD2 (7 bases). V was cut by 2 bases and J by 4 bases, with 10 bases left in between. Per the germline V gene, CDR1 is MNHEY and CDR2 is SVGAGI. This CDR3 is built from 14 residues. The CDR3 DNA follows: TGTGCCAGCAGTTACACGGGGGGCGCAGATACGCAGTATTTT. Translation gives CASSYTGGADTQYF.

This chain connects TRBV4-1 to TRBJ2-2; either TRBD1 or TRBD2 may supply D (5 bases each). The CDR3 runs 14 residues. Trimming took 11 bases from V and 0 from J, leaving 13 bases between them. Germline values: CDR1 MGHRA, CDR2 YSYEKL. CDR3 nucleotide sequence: TGCGCCTCCGGGGCGCGACCGAACACCGGGGAGCTGTTTTTT. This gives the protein CASGARPNTGELFF.

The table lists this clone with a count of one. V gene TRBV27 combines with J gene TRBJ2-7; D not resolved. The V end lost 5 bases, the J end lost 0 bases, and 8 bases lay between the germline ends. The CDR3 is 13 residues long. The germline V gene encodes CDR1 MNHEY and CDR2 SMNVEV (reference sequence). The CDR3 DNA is TGTGCCAGCAGTGAGGATTCCTCCTACGAGCAGTACTTC. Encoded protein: CASSEDSSYEQYF.

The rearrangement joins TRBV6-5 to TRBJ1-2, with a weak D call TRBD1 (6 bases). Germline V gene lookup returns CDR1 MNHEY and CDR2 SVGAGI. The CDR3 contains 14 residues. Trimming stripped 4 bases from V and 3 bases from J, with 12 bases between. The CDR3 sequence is CASSSRDTHYGYTF. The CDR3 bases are TGTGCCAGCAGTTCCCGGGACACTCACTATGGCTACACCTTC.

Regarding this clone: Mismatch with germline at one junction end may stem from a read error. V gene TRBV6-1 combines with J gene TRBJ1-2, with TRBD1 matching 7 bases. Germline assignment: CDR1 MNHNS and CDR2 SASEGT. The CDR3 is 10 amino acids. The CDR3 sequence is CASSLGTVYF. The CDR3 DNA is TGTGCCAGCAGCCTCGGGACAGTCTACTTC.

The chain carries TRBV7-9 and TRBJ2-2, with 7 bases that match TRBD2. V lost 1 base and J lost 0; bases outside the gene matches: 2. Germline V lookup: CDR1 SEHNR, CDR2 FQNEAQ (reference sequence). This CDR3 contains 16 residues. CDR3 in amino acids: CASSLGTSPNTGELFF. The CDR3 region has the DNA TGTGCCAGCAGCTTAGGGACTAGTCCGAACACCGGGGAGCTGTTTTTT.